The clone carrying this TCR beta chain was counted a few times. The target antigen is unknown. V lost 0 bases to trimming and J lost 3 bases, with 9 bases between them. The CDR3 covers 15 residues. Per germline, CDR1 KGHSH and CDR2 LQKENI. A single record per CDR3 protein comes from TCRdb applying MiXCR to the 5' RACE reads. Seen here are some 500,000 distinct CDR3 sequences, less than 15% observed once, and the top ten hold more than 12%. The data belong to a study of T cells after yellow fever vaccination. Findings of the study overall: Post-booster repertoires again held most primary-vaccination clones (about 96% CD4, roughly 88% CD8). Abundant bulk-population clonotypes could contaminate the FACS-sorted repertoires.

This TCR derives from a man in his thirties or forties who received the YFV17D yellow fever vaccine. V usage is TRBV18 and J usage is TRBJ2-1; no clear D gene. Source: PBMCs, taken on the day of the yellow fever booster vaccination. In DNA form, the CDR3 reads TGTGCCAGCTCACCACCGGTGACAAACTACAATGAGCAGTTCTTC. Its translation: CASSPPVTNYNEQFF.